The 23 T cell receptor beta chains presented below share a single source sample, sequenced in a study of Graves' ophthalmopathy and Graves' hyperthyroidism. The study amplified TCR beta CDR3 regions using RNA transcripts. HTBI-primed RT-PCR formed the first round, and a multiplex PCR formed the second. TCRdb re-called the multiplex PCR reads with MiXCR, one entry per CDR3 protein. The sample holds hundreds of thousands of distinct CDR3 sequences, more than 40% seen once. The material sequenced was peripheral blood. The receptors come from an adult man with Graves' ophthalmopathy.

A few counts support this clonotype. V usage is TRBV12-3 or TRBV12-4 and J usage is TRBJ1-5, with D maybe TRBD1 (5 bases). The germline V and J ends were trimmed by 5 bases and 1 base, with 18 bases remaining between them. CDR3 length equals 17 residues. CDR3 bases: TGTGCCAGCAGTAAAACGCAGGGTTCGGGGAGCAATCAGCCCCAGCATTTT. Translated: CASSKTQGSGSNQPQHF.

This clonotype was observed at least ten times. The CDR3 DNA reads as TGTGCCATCAGCCAAGACCTTACAGGGGCGGAAGCTTTCTTT. This translates into CAISQDLTGAEAFF. J is TRBJ1-1 and V is TRBV10-3, with 7 positions matching TRBD1. Trimming removed 6 bases from V and 8 bases from J; junction bases left unmatched: 12. CDR1 is ENHRY, CDR2 SYGVKD, per germline. The CDR3 runs 14 residues.

There are many counts of this clonotype. The V gene is TRBV9, the J gene TRBJ1-4; a weak D match, TRBD1 (5 bases). This CDR3 is 16 amino acids long. The germline gives CDR1 SGDLS, CDR2 YYNGEE. Trimming took 0 bases from V and 7 from J, leaving 16 bases between them. CDR3 residues: CASSVATGSGGEKLFF. In nucleotides, the CDR3 is TGTGCCAGCAGCGTAGCTACGGGATCGGGGGGTGAAAAACTGTTTTTT.

This sequence joins TRBV2 and TRBJ1-2; D uncertain. The CDR3 contains 12 residues. CDR1 and CDR2 (germline): SNHLY, FYNNEI. The V end lost 8 bases, the J end lost 4 bases, and 11 bases lay between the germline ends. The CDR3 loop is CASSGLLYGYTF. CDR3 nucleotide sequence: TGTGCCAGCTCCGGACTGCTCTATGGCTACACCTTC.

Concerning this clonotype itself: One junction end disagrees with the germline gene, perhaps due to a read error. The chain uses TRBV10-3 and TRBJ1-4, with 9 bases that match TRBD1. The CDR3 sequence is 15 residues long. The V gene's germline CDR1 is ENHRY and CDR2 SYGVKD. CDR3 sequence (DNA): TGTGCCAGCAGTTCTGGGTGGACAGGGGACGAAAAACTGTTTTTT. Its protein is CASSSGWTGDEKLFF.

In its sample, this clonotype was seen a few times. V gene TRBV6-5 combines with J gene TRBJ1-1; TRBD1 matches at 7 bases. The J segment lost 7 bases and the V segment lost 4 bases, leaving 9 bases of the junction unmatched. The CDR3 loop spans 14 amino acids. Germline CDR1 and CDR2: MNHEY and SVGAGI. DNA for the CDR3: TGTGCCAGCAGTTCCAAATTCCGGGACAGTGAAGCTTTCTTT. Encoded protein: CASSSKFRDSEAFF.

This clonotype turned up a few times. Germline is not matched at one junction end, which may reflect a read error. V usage is TRBV7-8 and J usage is TRBJ1-1, with 8 bases aligning to TRBD1. Germline assignment: CDR1 SGHVS and CDR2 FQNEAQ. This CDR3 has 15 residues. CDR3 sequence: CASTSPDRENTEAFF. The CDR3 nucleotides read TGCGCCAGCACCTCCCCGGACAGGGAGAACACTGAAGCTTTCTTT.

Ten or more counts support this clonotype. This chain uses TRBV7-2 with TRBJ1-2; D may be TRBD1 (5 bases). In germline, CDR1 is SGHTA, CDR2 FQGNSA. V was trimmed by 5 bases and J by 4 bases, leaving 14 bases between them. This CDR3 is 14 amino acids long. The CDR3 here is CASSPQRGGYGYTF. CDR3 nucleotide sequence: TGTGCCAGCAGCCCTCAGAGGGGTGGCTATGGCTACACCTTC.

As for this clonotype: A much larger clone differs by one base, so this may be a read error. The J gene is TRBJ1-5, the V gene TRBV10-3; 10 bases agree with TRBD1. CDR3 length: 15 amino acids. Germline trimming cut 7 bases from V and 6 bases from J; bases unmatched to any gene: 9. Germline V gene data show CDR1 as ENHRY and CDR2 as SYGVKD. CDR3 in DNA: TGTGCCATCAACGGGGACAGGGGCGGCGGTCAGCCCCAGCATTTT. Residues: CAINGDRGGGQPQHF.

This clonotype was found a few times. Here the CDR3 DNA reads TGTGCCAGCAGCCCGGTCAGGGCGGAGAGGGGCTACGAGCAGTACTTC. Amino acid sequence: CASSPVRAERGYEQYF. V and J are TRBV11-2 and TRBJ2-7; D may correspond to TRBD1 or TRBD2 (5 bases each). V lost 5 bases, J lost 3 bases, and 20 bases lay in between. This CDR3 has 16 amino acids. Germline loops: CDR1 SGHAT, CDR2 FQNNGV.

This clonotype appeared a few times. V and J are TRBV10-3 and TRBJ2-5, with a weak D call TRBD2 (6 bases). The CDR3 loop spans 14 amino acids. Germline V gives CDR1 ENHRY, CDR2 SYGVKD. V gave up 10 bases and J gave up 5 bases, with 20 bases separating them. CDR3 sequence (DNA): TGTGCCAGCCTGTCGGGGGTCTGGGCGGAGACCCAGTACTTC. It specifies CASLSGVWAETQYF.

In its sample, this clonotype was seen many times. V and J are TRBV29-1 and TRBJ1-1, with a weak D call TRBD1 (6 bases). The CDR3 contains 14 residues. Trimming took off 6 bases at V and 0 bases at J, with 14 bases between the two ends. The germline gives CDR1 SQVTM, CDR2 ANQGSEA. CDR3 sequence (DNA): TGCAGCGTGCCCGGGACAACCATGAACACTGAAGCTTTCTTT. Its protein product is CSVPGTTMNTEAFF. The full variable domain, with the rest looked up from reference TRBV29-1 and TRBJ1-1, is SAVISQKPSRDICQRGTSLTIQCQVDSQVTMMFWYRQQPGQSLTLIATANQGSEATYESGFVIDKFPISRPNLTFSTLTVSNMSPEDSSIYLCSVPGTTMNTEAFFGQGTRLTVV.

The rearrangement joins TRBV10-3 to TRBJ2-5; 14 positions agree with TRBD2. Looked up from germline, CDR1 is ENHRY and CDR2 is SYGVKD. This CDR3 is 15 amino acids long. The junction had 7 bases not matched to a gene; V was cut back by 10 bases and J by 3 bases. CDR3: CASRETSGGEETQYF. The DNA for the CDR3 is TGTGCCAGCAGAGAGACTAGCGGGGGGGAAGAGACCCAGTACTTC.

This sequence joins TRBV7-9 and TRBJ2-6; D gene uncertain. CDR3 length: 16 amino acids. CDR1 and CDR2 (germline): SEHNR, FQNEAQ (reference sequence). With 2 bases removed from V and 0 bases from J, the gap between germline ends came to 8 bases. The CDR3 reads CASSLRVISGANVLTF. The CDR3 nucleotides are TGTGCCAGCAGCTTAAGGGTGATCTCTGGGGCCAACGTCCTGACTTTC.

This clonotype was counted at least ten times. The chain has TRBV6-5 and TRBJ2-5, with D perhaps given as TRBD1 or TRBD2 (5 bases each). The CDR3 consists of 14 residues. Trimming took off 2 bases at V and 3 bases at J, with 10 bases between the two ends. Per germline, CDR1 MNHEY and CDR2 SVGAGI. The CDR3 DNA follows: TGTGCCAGCAGTTACGGGGGTCAAAAAGAGACCCAGTACTTC. Residues: CASSYGGQKETQYF.

This clonotype was seen a handful of times. V usage is TRBV7-8 and J usage is TRBJ2-2, with 11 bases matching TRBD2. Germline CDR1 reads SGHVS; CDR2 reads FQNEAQ. The CDR3 extends over 19 amino acids. Trimming at V came to 6 bases and at J to 4 bases, leaving 16 bases not matched to a gene. The CDR3 bases are TGTGCCAGCAGTTCCAGTCGTTTAGCGGGAGGGCCCGGCACCGGGGAGCTGTTTTTT. Its protein is CASSSSRLAGGPGTGELFF. The full variable domain, its missing parts supplied by reference TRBV7-8 and TRBJ2-2, is GAGVSQSPRYKVAKRGQDVALRCDPISGHVSLFWYQQALGQGPEFLTYFQNEAQLDKSGLPSDRFFAERPEGSVSTLKIQRTQQEDSAVYLCASSSSRLAGGPGTGELFFGEGSRLTVL.

This clonotype was observed at least ten times. J is TRBJ1-5 and V is TRBV5-8; D gene ambiguous. The CDR3 consists of 13 residues. From germline, CDR1 is SGHTS and CDR2 YDEGEE. The ends were cut back, 4 bases at V and 5 bases at J, with 10 bases in the middle. The CDR3 region has the DNA TGTGCCAGCAGCCCGGACGGTTATCAGCCCCAGCATTTT. Its protein is CASSPDGYQPQHF.

The V and J genes are TRBV7-3 and TRBJ2-7; 9 bases agree with TRBD2. CDR1 is SGHTA, CDR2 FQGTGA, per germline. The CDR3 is 17 amino acids. V shed 2 bases and J 9 bases; nucleotides not matched to a gene: 17. CDR3 in DNA: TGTGCCAGCAGCTTAGAGCATGCGGGGGGGACCACTACGAGGCAGTACTTC. Its translation: CASSLEHAGGTTTRQYF.

This clonotype showed up just a few times. This may arise from a read error, as a much more abundant clone is one base away. The chain recombines TRBV25-1 with TRBJ2-7, with a weak D call TRBD2 (6 bases). V was pared by 7 bases and J by 7 bases, with 23 bases between. The CDR3 loop spans 15 amino acids. The germline V gene encodes CDR1 MGHDK and CDR2 SYGVNS. CDR3 DNA: TGTGCCAGCACCTCGACTAGAGGAGGGTCCAATGAGCAGTACTTC. It yields the protein CASTSTRGGSNEQYF.

This clonotype was recorded many times. The chain couples TRBV7-2 to TRBJ1-5; 9 nucleotides line up with TRBD1. The V gene's germline CDR1 is SGHTA and CDR2 FQGNSA. V lost 5 bases, J lost 5 bases, and 16 bases stayed unmatched. The CDR3 length is 18 residues. The CDR3 DNA reads TGTGCCAGCAGCCTCCAGCCGGGGACAGGGAGTTGGGATCAGCCCCAGCATTTT. It specifies CASSLQPGTGSWDQPQHF. Combining the CDR3 with reference TRBV7-2 and TRBJ1-5 gives the whole variable domain GAGVSQSPSNKVTEKGKDVELRCDPISGHTALYWYRQSLGQGLEFLIYFQGNSAPDKSGLPSDRFSAERTGGSVSTLTIQRTQQEDSAVYLCASSLQPGTGSWDQPQHFGDGTRLSIL.

This clonotype was seen repeatedly, ten times or more. The J gene is TRBJ2-5, the V gene TRBV5-4; 10 nucleotides line up with TRBD2. The germline gives CDR1 SGHNT, CDR2 YYREEE (reference sequence). V gave up 10 bases and J gave up 5 bases; unmatched junction bases: 11. The CDR3 has 14 residues. As DNA, the CDR3 is TGTGCCGCGGGGCGAGCGGGGGGGCCCGAGACCCAGTACTTC. Its translation is CAAGRAGGPETQYF.

To note about this clonotype: Given a much more abundant clone one base away, this may be a read error. J is TRBJ2-5 and V is TRBV9, with D perhaps matching TRBD1 (5 bases). Germline CDR1 and CDR2: SGDLS and YYNGEE. The CDR3 totals 15 residues. In nucleotides, the CDR3 is TGTGCCAGCAACGTAGGACACGGAGCGCAAGAGACCCAGTACTTC. This gives the protein CASNVGHGAQETQYF.

The chain employs TRBV5-6 and TRBJ2-7, with D possibly matching TRBD1 (6 bases). The germline CDR1 and CDR2 sequences are SGHDT and YYEEEE. V was trimmed by 5 bases and J by 5 bases, leaving 17 bases between them. The CDR3 totals 14 residues. The CDR3 sequence: CASSQTARGHEQYF. The CDR3 bases are TGTGCCAGCAGTCAGACCGCCAGGGGCCACGAGCAGTACTTC.